Listed below are T cell receptor beta chains from one sample, sequenced in a study of human T cells and chemical hapten exposure. TCRdb reanalysed the RACE reads using MiXCR and keeps one entry per CDR3 protein. The data contain roughly 120,000 distinct CDR3 sequences, about 12% of them singletons. The input for sequencing was whole blood, taken in connection with sensitization to the hapten diphenylcyclopropenone (DPC). Every receptor here comes from a woman between 45 and 65 years old with alopecia areata. Some clones in this sample may be carry-over from other donors' samples. Both conserved end residues are part of each CDR3. A D gene is named only where the DNA matches it firmly. The size field is filled for only some rows; it gives once, few, many or a size class.

>TRBJ2-2|.|few|12|TRBV29-1
CSLAHQTGELFF
TGCAGCCTCGCCCACCAAACCGGGGAGCTGTTTTTT
>TRBJ1-1|.|.|14|TRBV29-1
CSVVRGLKNTEAFF
TGCAGCGTTGTCCGCGGGCTTAAGAACACTGAAGCTTTCTTT
>TRBJ2-5|.|few|10|TRBV29-1
CGGIRETQYF
TGCGGGGGGATCCGGGAGACCCAGTACTTC
>TRBJ2-1|.|.|22|TRBV7-6
CASSLVGQGAFGTSGRINEQFF
TGTGCCAGCAGCTTAGTGGGACAGGGGGCGTTTGGCACTAGCGGGAGGATCAATGAGCAGTTCTTC
>TRBJ1-2|.|.|16|TRBV7-9
CASSFSGVTAGGGYTF
TGTGCCAGCAGCTTTAGTGGTGTGACCGCCGGCGGCGGCTACACCTTC
>TRBJ2-2|.|few|16|TRBV7-2
CASSPAGARGTGELFF
TGTGCCAGCAGCCCCGCGGGGGCCAGGGGCACCGGGGAGCTGTTTTTT
>TRBJ2-3|.|many|13|TRBV7-8
CASSLAGPDTQYF
TGTGCCAGCAGCTTAGCCGGTCCAGATACGCAGTATTTT
>TRBJ2-1|TRBD2|few|15|TRBV13
CASSLVFSGDNEQFF
TGTGCCAGCAGCTTAGTTTTTAGCGGGGACAATGAGCAGTTCTTC
>TRBJ2-1|.|few|11|TRBV29-1
CSGTENNEQFF
TGCAGCGGGACGGAAAACAATGAGCAGTTCTTC
>TRBJ2-3|TRBD2|few|19|TRBV5-1
CASTRTSGGYGLSTDTQYF
TGCGCCAGCACCCGGACTAGCGGGGGGTATGGGCTCTCCACAGATACGCAGTATTTT
>TRBJ2-1|TRBD2|few|15|TRBV6-5
CASSYSGLAYNEQFF
TGTGCCAGCAGTTACTCGGGACTAGCCTACAATGAGCAGTTCTTC
>TRBJ2-3|TRBD2|few|15|TRBV7-2
CASSFGGGAADTQYF
TGTGCCAGCAGCTTCGGCGGGGGGGCCGCAGATACGCAGTATTTT
>TRBJ1-6|TRBD1|many|15|TRBV27
CASSRGTGYNSPLHF
TGTGCCAGCAGCCGTGGGACAGGCTATAATTCACCCCTCCACTTT
>TRBJ2-2|.|.|16|TRBV7-2
CASSLRRGANTGELFF
TGTGCCAGCAGCTTGCGGCGGGGAGCGAACACCGGGGAGCTGTTTTTT
>TRBJ2-1|.|many|15|TRBV5-1
CASSLDGSSYNEQFF
TGCGCCAGCAGCTTGGACGGGAGCTCCTACAATGAGCAGTTCTTC
>TRBJ2-5|.|.|15|TRBV18
CASSPSTGYQETQYF
TGTGCCAGCTCACCATCCACAGGGTACCAAGAGACCCAGTACTTC
>TRBJ2-7|.|many|14|TRBV18
CASSPGLTTYEQYF
TGTGCCAGCTCACCGGGACTGACGACCTACGAGCAGTACTTC
>TRBJ2-3|TRBD2|.|15|TRBV10-2
CASGTSGASTDTQYF
TGCGCCTCTGGGACTAGCGGAGCTAGCACAGATACGCAGTATTTT
>TRBJ1-5|.|.|15|TRBV20-1
CSARRDRVSNQPQHF
TGCAGTGCTAGGAGGGACCGCGTGAGCAATCAGCCCCAGCATTTT
>TRBJ2-5|TRBD1|few|14|TRBV10-3
CAISATGGQETQYF
TGTGCCATCAGCGCGACAGGGGGTCAAGAGACCCAGTACTTC
>TRBJ1-2|TRBD1|many|13|TRBV11-3
CASSPGGNYGYTF
TGTGCCAGCAGCCCAGGGGGAAACTATGGCTACACCTTC
>TRBJ1-6|TRBD1|few|16|TRBV7-9
CASSFSGTGKNSPLHF
TGTGCCAGCAGCTTCTCCGGGACAGGGAAGAATTCACCCCTCCACTTT
>TRBJ2-7|.|few|11|TRBV29-1
CSVEPGYEQYF
TGCAGCGTTGAACCCGGATACGAGCAGTACTTC
>TRBJ2-3|TRBD2|.|15|TRBV12-3/TRBV12-4
CASSKTSGHTDTQYF
TGTGCCAGCAGCAAGACTAGCGGCCACACAGATACGCAGTATTTT
>TRBJ2-7|.|.|15|TRBV28
CASSGTAKISYEQYF
TGTGCCAGCAGTGGGACGGCTAAGATTAGCTACGAGCAGTACTTC
>TRBJ1-4|.|.|13|TRBV7-2
CASSRGDSEKLFF
TGTGCCAGCAGCCGAGGGGATAGTGAAAAACTGTTTTTT
>TRBJ2-1|.|many|13|TRBV7-7
CASSLGQYNEQFF
TGTGCTAGCAGCTTAGGTCAGTACAATGAGCAGTTCTTC
>TRBJ1-2|.|many|13|TRBV7-9
CASSPLGRDGYTF
TGTGCCAGCAGTCCGCTCGGCAGGGACGGCTACACCTTC
>TRBJ2-4|TRBD2|few|15|TRBV4-3
CASSQERGTANIQYF
TGCGCCAGCAGCCAAGAGCGGGGGACGGCAAACATTCAGTACTTC
>TRBJ1-2|TRBD1|.|16|TRBV18
CASSPRRDRINYGYTF
TGTGCCAGCTCACCACGGAGGGACAGGATAAACTATGGCTACACCTTC
>TRBJ2-1|.|many|16|TRBV5-1
CASKSLWQGSYNEQFF
TGCGCCAGCAAATCCTTGTGGCAGGGATCCTACAATGAGCAGTTCTTC
>TRBJ2-1|TRBD2|few|17|TRBV5-8
CANPRTRLAGDYNEQFF
TGTGCCAACCCCCGAACCCGGCTAGCGGGGGACTACAATGAGCAGTTCTTC
>TRBJ2-1|.|.|12|TRBV5-1
CASNAYYNEQFF
TGCGCCAGCAACGCCTATTACAATGAGCAGTTCTTC
>TRBJ1-1|TRBD1|.|15|TRBV3-1
CASSQRDSLNTEAFF
TGTGCCAGCAGCCAGAGGGACAGCTTGAACACTGAAGCTTTCTTT
>TRBJ2-6|.|.|15|TRBV18
CASSPWDSGANVLTF
TGTGCCAGCTCACCATGGGACTCTGGGGCCAACGTCCTGACTTTC
>TRBJ2-7|.|many|14|TRBV4-3
CASSQETRGYEQYF
TGCGCCAGCAGCCAAGAAACTCGGGGGTACGAGCAGTACTTC
>TRBJ2-7|TRBD2|.|15|TRBV27
CASSLGASGTYEQYF
TGTGCCAGCAGTTTAGGGGCTAGCGGGACCTACGAGCAGTACTTC
>TRBJ1-6|.|few|15|TRBV27
CASSFRAVDNSPLHF
TGTGCCAGCAGTTTCCGGGCAGTCGATAATTCACCCCTCCACTTT
>TRBJ1-4|TRBD1|many|15|TRBV2
CASTRGGQGNEKLFF
TGTGCCAGCACGAGGGGAGGACAGGGGAATGAAAAACTGTTTTTT
>TRBJ2-2|TRBD2|few|15|TRBV3-1
CASSQDGLAPGELFF
TGTGCCAGCAGCCAAGACGGACTAGCGCCCGGGGAGCTGTTTTTT
>TRBJ1-6|TRBD1|few|13|TRBV5-1
CASTGTDNSPLHF
TGCGCCAGCACCGGGACAGATAATTCACCCCTCCACTTT
>TRBJ1-1|.|many|14|TRBV18
CASSPASSNTEAFF
TGTGCCAGCTCACCGGCGAGTTCGAACACTGAAGCTTTCTTT
>TRBJ2-3|TRBD2|.|16|TRBV28
CASSSGTSLLTDTQYF
TGTGCCAGCAGTTCCGGGACTAGCCTCTTGACAGATACGCAGTATTTT
>TRBJ2-3|TRBD1|few|14|TRBV20-1
CSANQGALTDTQYF
TGCAGTGCTAATCAGGGGGCGCTAACAGATACGCAGTATTTT
>TRBJ2-3|.|few|14|TRBV6-6
CASSYQAGQNTQYF
TGTGCCAGCAGTTACCAAGCAGGGCAGAATACGCAGTATTTT
>TRBJ2-2|.|many|17|TRBV24-1
CATSDWGPTRPTGELFF
TGTGCCACCAGTGATTGGGGGCCCACTAGACCCACCGGGGAGCTGTTTTTT
>TRBJ2-5|TRBD2|.|16|TRBV12-3/TRBV12-4
CASSSQTSGGQETQYF
TGTGCCAGCAGTTCCCAGACTAGCGGGGGACAAGAGACCCAGTACTTC
>TRBJ1-4|.|.|13|TRBV20-1
CSASGEEGEKLFF
TGCAGTGCTAGCGGGGAGGAGGGTGAAAAACTGTTTTTT
>TRBJ2-2|.|many|13|TRBV29-1
CSVEGQTTGELFF
TGCAGCGTTGAGGGACAAACCACCGGGGAGCTGTTTTTT
>TRBJ1-6|.|many|15|TRBV5-5
CASSLEGLDNSPLHF
TGTGCCAGCAGCTTGGAGGGTCTCGATAATTCACCCCTCCACTTT
>TRBJ1-6|.|.|16|TRBV2
CASTVEARLKNSPLHF
TGTGCCAGCACCGTCGAGGCCCGCTTGAAGAATTCACCCCTCCACTTT